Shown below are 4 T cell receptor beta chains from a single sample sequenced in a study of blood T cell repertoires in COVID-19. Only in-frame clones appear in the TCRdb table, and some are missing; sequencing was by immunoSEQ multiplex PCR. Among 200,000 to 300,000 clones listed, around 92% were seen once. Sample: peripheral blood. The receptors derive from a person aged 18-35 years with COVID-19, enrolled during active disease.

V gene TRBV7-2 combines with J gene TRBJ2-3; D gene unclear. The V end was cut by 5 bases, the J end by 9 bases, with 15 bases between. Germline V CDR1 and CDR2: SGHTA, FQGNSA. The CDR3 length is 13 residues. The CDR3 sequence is CASSPNAVATQYF. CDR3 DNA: TGTGCCAGCAGCCCGAACGCGGTCGCCACGCAGTATTTT.

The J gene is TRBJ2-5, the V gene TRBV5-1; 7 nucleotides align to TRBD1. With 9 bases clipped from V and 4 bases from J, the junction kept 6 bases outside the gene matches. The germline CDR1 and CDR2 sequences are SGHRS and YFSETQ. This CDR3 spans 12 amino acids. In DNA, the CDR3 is TGCGCCACCAGGGACAGCACAGAGACCCAGTACTTC. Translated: CATRDSTETQYF.

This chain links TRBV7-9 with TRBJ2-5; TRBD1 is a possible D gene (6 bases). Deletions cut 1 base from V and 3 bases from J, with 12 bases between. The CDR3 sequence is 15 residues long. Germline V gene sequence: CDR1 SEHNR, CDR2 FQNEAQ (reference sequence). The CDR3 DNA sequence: TGTGCCAGCAGCTTAGAGGAGACAGGAGAAGAGACCCAGTACTTC. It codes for CASSLEETGEETQYF.

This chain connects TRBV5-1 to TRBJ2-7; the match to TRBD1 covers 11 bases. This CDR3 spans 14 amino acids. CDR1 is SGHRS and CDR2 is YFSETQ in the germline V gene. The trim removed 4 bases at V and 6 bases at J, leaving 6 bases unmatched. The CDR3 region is CASSEPGQGGEQYF. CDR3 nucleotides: TGCGCCAGCAGCGAGCCGGGACAGGGGGGCGAGCAGTACTTC.